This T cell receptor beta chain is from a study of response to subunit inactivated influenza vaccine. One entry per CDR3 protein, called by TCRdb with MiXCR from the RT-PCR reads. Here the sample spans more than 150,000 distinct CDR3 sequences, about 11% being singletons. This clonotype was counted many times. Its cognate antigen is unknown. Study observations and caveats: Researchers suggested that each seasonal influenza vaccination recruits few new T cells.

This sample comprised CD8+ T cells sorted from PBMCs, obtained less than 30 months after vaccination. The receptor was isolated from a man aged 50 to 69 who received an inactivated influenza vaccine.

The CDR3 region has the DNA TGTGCCAGCAGTCCCCACGAGAGGGATGAGCGGGACCTCTCCGGGGGTCGGACAGATACGCAGTATTTT. Amino acid sequence: CASSPHERDERDLSGGRTDTQYF. This chain connects TRBV6-4 to TRBJ2-3; 7 nucleotides match TRBD2. J lost 3 bases, V lost 5 bases, and 32 bases had no gene match. Germline V CDR1 and CDR2: MRHNA, SNTAGT. There are 23 residues in the CDR3.